A selection of T cell receptor beta chains follows, all from one sample in a study of blood T cell repertoires in COVID-19. Clones were read by immunoSEQ multiplex PCR, and TCRdb kept only the in-frame ones, dropping some. The repertoire consists of roughly 76,000 clones, with around 80% occurring once and the leading ten covering around 36%. Sequencing used peripheral blood. The receptors here all came from an older woman with acute or convalescent COVID-19. Both conserved end residues are part of each CDR3. Each record gives: V gene, D gene, CDR3 protein. The D gene is left open where the match is weak.

V: TRBV29-1; D: -; CDR3: CSGRENTEAFF
V: TRBV20-1; D: -; CDR3: CSAEATDTQYF
V: TRBV7-2; D: TRBD2; CDR3: CASRLSTSGSDTQYF
V: TRBV7-9; D: -; CDR3: CASSLGPGGSGNTIYF
V: TRBV14; D: TRBD2; CDR3: CASSPGLAGAVETQYF
V: TRBV24-1; D: -; CDR3: CATRTKGEWAEKLFF
V: TRBV29-1; D: -; CDR3: CSGREVNTEAFF
V: TRBV6-4; D: -; CDR3: CASSEDSVGELFF
V: TRBV19; D: TRBD2; CDR3: CASSIGLAGGTGELFF
V: TRBV19; D: TRBD2; CDR3: CASSTKAGGLAGGNTGELFF
V: TRBV6-6; D: TRBD1; CDR3: CASSYLAGGDGYTF
V: TRBV12-3/TRBV12-4; D: -; CDR3: CASGSGRVRHF
V: TRBV30; D: -; CDR3: CAWSVLEGFKYNEQFF
V: TRBV5-6; D: TRBD1; CDR3: CASRSTGHQETQYF
V: TRBV20-1; D: -; CDR3: CSASTGVSSPLHF
V: TRBV19; D: -; CDR3: CATAGFDPRDNTEAFF
V: TRBV3-1/TRBV3-2; D: -; CDR3: CASSPSGQILNYGYTF
V: TRBV6-6; D: TRBD1; CDR3: CASRLDRYTDTQYF
V: TRBV24-1; D: TRBD2; CDR3: CATSDSSSGRNYNEQFF
V: TRBV19; D: -; CDR3: CASSGTRTDQETQYF
V: TRBV2; D: TRBD1; CDR3: CASTFASTGSQGVLTF
V: TRBV6-5; D: -; CDR3: CASSSTSLIYNEQFF
V: TRBV5-1; D: TRBD2; CDR3: CASSSGLARTGELFF
V: TRBV5-5; D: -; CDR3: CASSARTSYDEQYF
V: TRBV5-1; D: TRBD2; CDR3: CASSEPSGSTDTQYF
V: TRBV19; D: -; CDR3: CASRGGVGDYNEQFF
V: TRBV11-2; D: TRBD1; CDR3: CASSLNRDRGGGYGYTF
V: TRBV18; D: -; CDR3: CASSPPVGIARDTQYF
V: TRBV4-2; D: TRBD1; CDR3: CASSPPGTGGAKNIQYF
V: TRBV5-1; D: TRBD1; CDR3: CASSWTGGGGANVLTF
V: TRBV2; D: TRBD1; CDR3: CASSGSLTGITNEKLFF
V: TRBV6-5; D: -; CDR3: CASGLVPSYEQYF